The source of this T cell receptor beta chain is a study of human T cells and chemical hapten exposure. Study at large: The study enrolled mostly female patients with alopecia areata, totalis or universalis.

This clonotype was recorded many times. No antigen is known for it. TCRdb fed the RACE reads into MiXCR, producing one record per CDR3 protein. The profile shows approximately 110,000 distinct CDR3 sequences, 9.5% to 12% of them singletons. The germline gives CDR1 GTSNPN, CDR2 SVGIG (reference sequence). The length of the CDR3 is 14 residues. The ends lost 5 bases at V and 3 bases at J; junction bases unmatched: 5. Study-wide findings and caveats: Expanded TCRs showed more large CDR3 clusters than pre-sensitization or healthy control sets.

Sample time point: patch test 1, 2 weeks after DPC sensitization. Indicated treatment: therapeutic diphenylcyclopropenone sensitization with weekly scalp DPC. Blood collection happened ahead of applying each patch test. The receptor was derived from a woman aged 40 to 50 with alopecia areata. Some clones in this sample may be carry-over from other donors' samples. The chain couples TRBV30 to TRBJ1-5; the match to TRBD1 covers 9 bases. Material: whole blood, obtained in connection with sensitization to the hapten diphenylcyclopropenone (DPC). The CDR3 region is CAWGTGNSNQPQHF. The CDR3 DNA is TGTGCCTGGGGGACAGGGAATTCCAATCAGCCCCAGCATTTT.